These 28 T cell receptor beta chains share one sample of origin, sequenced in a study of blood T cells in healthy people across ages. A J-beta primer mix and a sample-barcoded 5' primer were used in a second PCR of roughly 7 to 12 cycles. From the 5' RACE reads, TCRdb called clonotypes with MiXCR, one entry per CDR3 protein. The sample holds about 780,000 distinct CDR3 sequences, roughly 25% seen once. This sample also appeared in a second study, on T cells of mothers and their children.

Sequencing input: blood. The receptors were sampled from a boy aged 5 to 17 in good health.

The sample holds a few counts of this clonotype. V gene TRBV5-1 combines with J gene TRBJ2-5; weak D call: TRBD1 (6 bases). Trimming removed 1 base from V and 1 base from J, with 20 bases in between. This CDR3 contains 18 residues. Germline V lookup: CDR1 SGHRS, CDR2 YFSETQ. In nucleotides, the CDR3 is TGCGCCAGCAGCTTGATGACAGGTGTTGAGTTGTTCCAAGAGACCCAGTACTTC. Encoded protein: CASSLMTGVELFQETQYF.

The sample holds a few counts of this clonotype. One end of the junction does not line up with germline, which may come from a read error. This chain uses TRBV7-7 with TRBJ2-5; D is perhaps TRBD1 (6 bases). CDR1 SSHAT and CDR2 FNYEAQ come from the germline V gene (reference sequence). The length of the CDR3 is 14 residues. CDR3 protein: CASSPDTGQETQYF. The CDR3 DNA sequence: TGTGCTAGCAGCCCAGATACAGGGCAAGAGACCCAGTACTTC. Together with reference TRBV7-7 and TRBJ2-5, the CDR3 gives the full variable domain: GAGVSQSPRYKVTKRGQDVTLRCDPISSHATLYWYQQALGQGPEFLTYFNYEAQPDKSGLPSDRFSAERPEGSISTLTIQRTEQRDSAMYRCASSPDTGQETQYFGPGTRLLVL.

V gene TRBV24-1 combines with J gene TRBJ1-2, with TRBD1 as a possible D gene (5 bases). V lost 6 bases and J lost 8, with 9 bases in between. Germline assignment: CDR1 KGHDR and CDR2 SFDVKD. This CDR3 contains 11 residues. DNA for the CDR3: TGTGCCACCAGTACGGGGGACGGCTACACCTTC. Translating gives CATSTGDGYTF.

The table lists this clonotype with many counts. The CDR3 nucleotides are TGTGCCATCGGAGACTATTCGATAGAGACCCAGTACTTC. Its protein product is CAIGDYSIETQYF. The chain employs TRBV10-3 and TRBJ2-5, with a possible D match to TRBD2 (5 bases). The V end lost 8 bases, the J end lost 4 bases, and 14 bases lay between the germline ends. CDR3 length equals 13 residues. Germline-derived CDR1 and CDR2 are ENHRY and SYGVKD.

The rearrangement joins TRBV18 to TRBJ2-5, with D possibly TRBD2 on 6 matching bases. The germline V gene has CDR1 KGHSH and CDR2 LQKENI. Trimming left V 2 bases short and J 5 bases short, with 12 bases between. The CDR3 runs 14 residues. The CDR3 coding sequence is TGTGCCAGCTCACCAAAGGGGCTAGCGGAGACCCAGTACTTC. Protein: CASSPKGLAETQYF. The full variable domain, completed using reference TRBV18 and TRBJ2-5, is NAGVMQNPRHLVRRRGQEARLRCSPMKGHSHVYWYRQLPEEGLKFMVYLQKENIIDESGMPKERFSAEFPKEGPSILRIQQVVRGDSAAYFCASSPKGLAETQYFGPGTRLLVL.

J is TRBJ2-1 and V is TRBV12-3 or TRBV12-4; 14 bases match TRBD2. V dropped 5 bases and J dropped 8; count of bases not matched to a gene: 8. There are 16 residues in the CDR3. This CDR3 is CASSIRLAGGIDEQFF. CDR3 DNA sequence: TGTGCCAGCAGTATCCGACTAGCGGGGGGGATAGATGAGCAGTTCTTC.

Only a few counts were recorded for this clonotype. V usage is TRBV30 and J usage is TRBJ1-4; perhaps TRBD1 as D (5 bases). Deletions cut 4 bases from V and 5 bases from J, with 14 bases between. The CDR3 spans 14 residues. Germline CDR1 GTSNPN, CDR2 SVGIG (reference sequence). The CDR3 DNA reads as TGTGCCTGGAAGGTGCAGGGCGGAAATGAAAAACTGTTTTTT. Its translation: CAWKVQGGNEKLFF. The complete variable domain, with remaining parts taken from reference TRBV30 and TRBJ1-4, reads SQTIHQWPATLVQPVGSPLSLECTVEGTSNPNLYWYRQAAGRGLQLLFYSVGIGQISSEVPQNLSASRPQDRQFILSSKKLLLSDSGFYLCAWKVQGGNEKLFFGSGTQLSVL.

This clonotype was recorded a few times. The genes are TRBV5-1 and TRBJ2-6; TRBD1 matches at 12 bases. The CDR3 loop spans 18 amino acids. The germline V gene encodes CDR1 SGHRS and CDR2 YFSETQ. The trim removed 0 bases at V and 4 bases at J, leaving 5 bases unmatched. The CDR3 bases are TGCGCCAGCAGCTTGGGTGGGACAGGGGGCTTCGGGGCCAACGTCCTGACTTTC. Residues: CASSLGGTGGFGANVLTF.

V is TRBV6-5 and J is TRBJ2-1, with 10 bases that match TRBD2. With V trimmed by 0 bases and J by 9 bases, 11 bases remained unmatched. Germline V gene lookup returns CDR1 MNHEY and CDR2 SVGAGI. The CDR3 is 17 residues long. Here the CDR3 DNA reads TGTGCCAGCAGTTACTCGATGCCTAGCGGGAGTCAGGGTGAGCAGTTCTTC. Translated: CASSYSMPSGSQGEQFF.

This chain uses TRBV5-1 with TRBJ1-6, with a tentative D call TRBD1 (6 bases). Per germline, CDR1 SGHRS and CDR2 YFSETQ. Trimming shortened V by 4 bases and J by 8 bases, and 16 bases separated the two germline ends. CDR3 length: 15 amino acids. The CDR3 sequence: CASSPGAFLYSPLHF. As DNA, the CDR3 is TGCGCCAGCAGCCCAGGGGCCTTTTTATATTCACCCCTCCACTTT.

V gene TRBV7-9 combines with J gene TRBJ1-2; 7 nucleotides match TRBD1. Per germline, CDR1 SEHNR and CDR2 FQNEAQ (reference sequence). The CDR3 runs to 13 residues. V lost 4 bases to trimming and J lost 4 bases; unmatched junction nucleotides: 3. DNA of the CDR3: TGTGCCAGCAGCTGGGGACAGACCTATGGCTACACCTTC. Protein product: CASSWGQTYGYTF. Drawing the rest from reference TRBV7-9 and TRBJ1-2, the complete variable domain is DTGVSQNPRHKITKRGQNVTFRCDPISEHNRLYWYRQTLGQGPEFLTYFQNEAQLEKSRLLSDRFSAERPKGSFSTLEIQRTEQGDSAMYLCASSWGQTYGYTFGSGTRLTVV.

The chain recombines TRBV12-3 or TRBV12-4 with TRBJ2-1; D is ambiguous. TRBJ2-5 explains the end of the DNA better; the J call may be wrong. This CDR3 region has 14 residues. The CDR3: CASSLFAASETQYF. The CDR3 DNA sequence: TGTGCCAGCAGTTTATTTGCTGCCTCGGAGACCCAGTACTTC.

The gene calls are TRBV9 and TRBJ2-3; D is unclear. The V end lost 6 bases, the J end lost 10 bases, and 15 bases lay between the germline ends. The germline V gene has CDR1 SGDLS and CDR2 YYNGEE. There are 12 residues in the CDR3. The chain's CDR3 is CASTLNEDAQYF. The CDR3 nucleotides are TGTGCCAGCACCCTGAATGAGGATGCGCAGTATTTT.

This clonotype showed up many times. The chain combines TRBV5-1 with TRBJ2-5; the D call may be TRBD1 or TRBD2 (5 bases each). Trimming pared 5 bases from V and 5 bases from J, leaving 13 bases between. Germline CDR1 and CDR2: SGHRS and YFSETQ. This CDR3 is built from 13 residues. The CDR3 loop reads CASSWGSLETQYF. For the CDR3, the DNA is TGCGCCAGCAGTTGGGGGTCCCTCGAGACCCAGTACTTC.

The J gene is TRBJ2-3, the V gene TRBV20-1; D may correspond to TRBD1 or TRBD2 (6 bases each). Trimming cost V 0 bases and J 6 bases, with 22 bases left between them. The CDR3 is 17 residues long. Looked up from germline, CDR1 is DFQATT and CDR2 is SNEGSKA (reference sequence). The CDR3 is CSAREWPRGALGDTQYF. CDR3 DNA sequence: TGCAGTGCTAGAGAATGGCCGAGGGGGGCGTTAGGGGATACGCAGTATTTT.

Only a few counts were recorded for this clonotype. CDR3 nucleotide sequence: TGTGCCAGCAATCAGGGGACAGATACGCAGTATTTT. Its translation: CASNQGTDTQYF. The chain joins TRBV12-3 or TRBV12-4 to TRBJ2-3; tentative D call: TRBD1 (6 bases). This CDR3 contains 12 residues. V was pared by 7 bases and J by 3 bases, with 8 bases between.

This clonotype was counted between two and nine times. The rearrangement links TRBV6-5 to TRBJ2-5; 7 nucleotides line up with TRBD2. Matching the DNA end better, TRBJ2-1 makes the J call doubtful. Germline V gene sequence: CDR1 MNHEY, CDR2 SVGAGI. This CDR3 comprises 13 residues. CDR3 nucleotide sequence: TGTGCCAGCAGTCGCGGGAGAGTCAATGAGCAGTTCTTC. Protein product: CASSRGRVNEQFF.

The chain joins TRBV5-1 to TRBJ1-2; possible D gene TRBD1, 5 bases. The CDR3 is made up of 13 amino acids. The V gene's germline CDR1 is SGHRS and CDR2 YFSETQ. The ends were cut back, 0 bases at V and 6 bases at J, with 9 bases in the middle. As DNA, the CDR3 is TGCGCCAGCAGCTTGGCGGGGGTGGATGGCTACACCTTC. Translating gives CASSLAGVDGYTF.

The chain carries TRBV12-3 or TRBV12-4 and TRBJ1-5; D might be TRBD1 (6 bases). V shed 8 bases and J shed 5 bases, with 16 bases lying between them. CDR3 size: 14 residues. The CDR3 nucleotides read TGTGCCAGCCCACGACAGGCGGGCTATCAGCCCCAGCATTTT. Amino acid sequence: CASPRQAGYQPQHF.

In this sample, this clonotype turned up a few times. The chain joins TRBV7-3 to TRBJ2-4; 11 bases are shared with TRBD2. Looked up from germline, CDR1 is SGHTA and CDR2 is FQGTGA. J gave up 6 bases and V 4 bases, and 14 bases lay outside the gene matches. CDR3 length: 18 residues. For the CDR3, the DNA is TGTGCCAGCAGCTCAGCTAGCGGGGGGTATCATTGGGGAAACATTCAGTACTTC. Residues: CASSSASGGYHWGNIQYF. The full variable domain, its missing parts supplied by reference TRBV7-3 and TRBJ2-4, is GAGVSQTPSNKVTEKGKYVELRCDPISGHTALYWYRQSLGQGPEFLIYFQGTGAADDSGLPNDRFFAVRPEGSVSTLKIQRTERGDSAVYLCASSSASGGYHWGNIQYFGAGTRLSVL.

This clonotype was observed a few times. The CDR3 bases are TGTGCCAGCAGCCACGGGAAGGGCGGGAGAAACCAAGAGACCCAGTACTTC. Amino acids: CASSHGKGGRNQETQYF. The chain employs TRBV3-1 and TRBJ2-5; 7 positions match TRBD2. V shed 3 bases and J 0 bases; nucleotides not matched to a gene: 10. The germline gives CDR1 LGHDT, CDR2 YNNKEL (reference sequence). The CDR3 has 17 amino acids.

There are a few counts of this clonotype. This chain connects TRBV6-5 to TRBJ2-1; D is unclear. CDR1 is MNHEY and CDR2 is SVGAGI in the germline V gene. This CDR3 region has 15 residues. With 6 bases removed from V and 0 bases from J, the gap between germline ends came to 12 bases. CDR3 nucleotides: TGTGCCAGCAGCTCCTACACGAGCTCCTACAATGAGCAGTTCTTC. Encoded protein: CASSSYTSSYNEQFF.

The chain links TRBV27 to TRBJ1-1; TRBD1 matches 7 bases. Germline V lookup: CDR1 MNHEY, CDR2 SMNVEV (reference sequence). V lost 3 bases and J lost 1; bases outside the gene matches: 8. The length of the CDR3 is 16 residues. The CDR3 loop is CASSFTTGLGNTEAFF. DNA for the CDR3: TGTGCCAGCAGTTTCACGACAGGGCTAGGGAACACTGAAGCTTTCTTT.

The chain has TRBV7-9 and TRBJ2-2, with 7 bases matching TRBD1. Germline CDR1 is SEHNR and CDR2 is FQNEAQ (reference sequence). CDR3 length equals 15 residues. With 5 bases clipped from V and 4 bases from J, the junction kept 7 bases outside the gene matches. CDR3 protein: CASSLGQTSTGELFF. The CDR3 DNA follows: TGTGCCAGCAGCCTGGGACAGACTTCCACCGGGGAGCTGTTTTTT.

This clonotype has only a few counts. The J gene is TRBJ2-7, the V gene TRBV20-1, with D perhaps matching TRBD1 (6 bases). Germline V gene lookup returns CDR1 DFQATT and CDR2 SNEGSKA (reference sequence). The CDR3 spans 16 residues. V dropped 5 bases and J dropped 1 base, with 21 bases sitting between them. The CDR3 DNA reads as TGCAGTGCTCTAGACCAAACAGGGTGGGAGTCCTACGAGCAGTACTTC. Its translation is CSALDQTGWESYEQYF.

The chain employs TRBV11-2 and TRBJ1-1; D call uncertain. The ends were cut back, 4 bases at V and 11 bases at J, with 11 bases in the middle. The germline V gene has CDR1 SGHAT and CDR2 FQNNGV. The CDR3 has 11 amino acids. This CDR3 is CASSSYYVAFF. The CDR3 DNA reads as TGTGCCAGCAGCTCCTATTACGTGGCTTTCTTT.

There are a few counts of this clonotype. This chain uses TRBV9 with TRBJ2-3; weak D call: TRBD2 (6 bases). V was shortened by 4 bases and J by 13 bases, with 13 bases between the two germline ends. This CDR3 has 11 amino acids. Looked up from germline, CDR1 is SGDLS and CDR2 is YYNGEE. As DNA, the CDR3 is TGTGCCAGCAGCATGGGACTCACTAAGTATTTT. It specifies CASSMGLTKYF.

The chain is built from TRBV5-1 and TRBJ1-4; 7 positions match TRBD1. In germline, CDR1 is SGHRS, CDR2 YFSETQ. Trimming took 1 base from V and 5 from J; bases not matched to a gene: 5. The CDR3 totals 15 residues. DNA of the CDR3: TGCGCCAGCAGCTTGTTAGGGGGACAGAATGAAAAACTGTTTTTT. Protein product: CASSLLGGQNEKLFF. The whole variable domain, filled in from reference TRBV5-1 and TRBJ1-4, reads KAGVTQTPRYLIKTRGQQVTLSCSPISGHRSVSWYQQTPGQGLQFLFEYFSETQRNKGNFPGRFSGRQFSNSRSEMNVSTLELGDSALYLCASSLLGGQNEKLFFGSGTQLSVL.